Shown below are 3 T cell receptor beta chains from a single sample sequenced in a study of siplizumab effects on memory and regulatory T cells. The repertoire was sequenced with immunoSEQ multiplex PCR; TCRdb's copy has only in-frame clones and lacks some. Of some 110,000 clones detected, roughly 91% appear once; the ten largest clones hold 0.32%. Sequencing was carried out using CD4+ T cells sorted from blood. The receptors were sampled from a human donor in good health.

This clone was counted only a few times. V is TRBV12-5 and J is TRBJ1-1; D possibly corresponds to TRBD1 (6 bases). The CDR3 contains 13 residues. CDR1 and CDR2 (germline): LGHNT, FRNRAP. The V end lost 3 bases, the J end lost 1 base, and 6 bases lay between the germline ends. The CDR3, as DNA: TGTGCTAGTGGTTTCAGGGGGAACACTGAAGCTTTCTTT. Protein: CASGFRGNTEAFF.

This clone was seen more than once but under ten times. The chain combines TRBV21-1 with TRBJ2-3; the D call TRBD1 from the table was never checked on the DNA. TRBV21-1 is noted as a pseudogene. This CDR3 has 17 residues. CDR3 residues: CASSKGDQQGNGDTQYF. In DNA, the CDR3 is TGTGCCAGCAGCAAAGGGGATCAACAGGGGAACGGAGATACGCAGTATTTT.

The chain combines TRBV5-1 with TRBJ2-3; 13 bases align to TRBD2. The CDR3 covers 15 residues. J lost 6 bases, V lost 7 bases, and 8 bases had no gene match. Germline V lookup: CDR1 SGHRS, CDR2 YFSETQ. The CDR3 region has the DNA TGCGCCAGCGGGACTAGCGGGGTAAAAAGGGATACGCAGTATTTT. Translated, it gives CASGTSGVKRDTQYF.